The 4 T cell receptor beta chains given below trace back to one sample, sequenced in a study of tissue T cells after allogeneic stem cell transplantation. Sequenced by immunoSEQ multiplex PCR; TCRdb stores in-frame clones only, minus some. The data hold roughly 51,000 clones, with approximately 70% observed a single time. The sample consisted of sorted cells pooled from one or two spleens. The receptor set was obtained from a pool of C57BL/6 mice in good health.

In its sample, this clone was seen once. Germline and genes: mouse. The observed sequence ends 1 residue before the CDR3 terminus, with the missing tail filled in from the germline J gene. V usage is TRBV19 and J usage is TRBJ2-1; D possibly corresponds to TRBD1 (5 bases). The CDR3 is made up of 14 amino acids. V was shortened by 3 bases and J by 0 bases, with 7 bases between the two germline ends. The germline gives CDR1 FNHDT, CDR2 SITEND (reference sequence). The CDR3 bases that were read are TGTGCCAGCAGTAGACAGTCTAACTATGCTGAGCAGTTC. Translating it yields CASSRQSNYAEQF. The entire CDR3 sequence reads CASSRQSNYAEQFF.

For this clone: The germline and genes are mouse ones. The read is 1 residue too short to cover the CDR3 end, so that end is filled in from the germline J gene. V and J are TRBV13-1 and TRBJ1-4, with D unclear. Germline CDR1 and CDR2: NSHNY and SYGAGN. Trimming pared 0 bases from V and 0 bases from J, leaving 6 bases between. CDR3 length equals 15 residues. CDR3 DNA, as far as it was read: TGTGCCAGCAGTGATGCTACAATTTCCAACGAAAGATTATTT. It encodes CASSDATISNERLF. The CDR3 as a whole reads CASSDATISNERLFF.

This clone was detected a few times. The gene names given are mouse names. The read finishes 1 residue shy of the CDR3 end, and the germline J gene is used to complete it. The rearrangement joins TRBV17 to TRBJ2-1, with D hard to call. This CDR3 is 12 amino acids long. Germline assignment: CDR1 MNHDT and CDR2 YYDKIL. The V end lost 1 base, the J end lost 6 bases, and 4 bases lay between the germline ends. CDR3 sequence reads: CASSRARAEQFF. The sequenced part of the CDR3 DNA is TGTGCTAGCAGTAGAGCCCGTGCTGAGCAGTTC. The whole variable domain, remainder taken from reference TRBV17 and TRBJ2-1, is DTTVKQNPRYKLARVGKPVNLICSQTMNHDTMYWYQKKPNQAPKLLLFYYDKILNREADTFEKFQSSRPNNSFCSLYIGSAGLEYSAMYLCASSRARAEQFFGPGTRLTVL.

A word on this clone: The gene names given are mouse names. The read ends 1 residue before the CDR3 terminus; that terminus is restored from the germline J gene. The chain couples TRBV15 to TRBJ2-4; D is possibly TRBD1 or TRBD2 (5 bases each). Germline CDR1 is SGHND and CDR2 is FRSKSL. The CDR3 has 13 amino acids. Between the trimmed V and J ends, which lost 1 base and 7 bases, there was a span of 9 bases. CDR3 sequence reads: CASSLGGADTLYF. CDR3 bases read: TGTGCCAGCAGTTTAGGGGGCGCGGACACCTTGTAC.